This TCR beta chain came from a study of cytomegalovirus exposure and HLA in healthy donors. General observations from the study: Relative to equally common others, HLA-associated TCR beta chains showed greater clonal expansion in a later analysis. The authors confirmed in vitro that a few CMV-associated chains were specific for CMV antigens.

With regard to this clone: Its matching antigen is unknown.

CDR3 size: 14 residues. Unmatched junction bases numbered 5, after V lost 4 bases and J lost 7 bases. The germline gives CDR1 MNHEY, CDR2 SMNVEV (reference sequence). Sampled while nominally healthy, donors likely had unrecorded immune exposures. PCR amplification relied on 60 Vbeta primers (plus 13 Jbeta primers). Generated by immunoSEQ multiplex PCR, the TCRdb table keeps only in-frame clones and is missing some. The sample includes 110,000 to 150,000 clones, less than 85% of them seen just once. Sequencing input: PBMCs. The chain employs TRBV27 and TRBJ2-5, with 11 bases aligning to TRBD2. The sequence was obtained from a man in his late teens or twenties in good health and CMV-seropositive. As DNA, the CDR3 is TGTGCCAGCAGTTCGACTAGCGGGGTCGGGACCCAGTACTTC. Its protein is CASSSTSGVGTQYF.